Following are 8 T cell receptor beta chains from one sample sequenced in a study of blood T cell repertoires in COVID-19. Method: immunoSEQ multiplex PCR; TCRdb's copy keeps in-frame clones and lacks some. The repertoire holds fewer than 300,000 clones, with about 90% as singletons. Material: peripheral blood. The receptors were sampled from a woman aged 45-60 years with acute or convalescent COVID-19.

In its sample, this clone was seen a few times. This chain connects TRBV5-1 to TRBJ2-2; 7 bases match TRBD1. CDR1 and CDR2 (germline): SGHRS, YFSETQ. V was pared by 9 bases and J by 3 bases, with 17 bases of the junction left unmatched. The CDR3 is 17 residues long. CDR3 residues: CATQLTDPGTDTGELFF. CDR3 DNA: TGCGCCACCCAGCTTACGGACCCCGGGACAGACACCGGGGAGCTGTTTTTT.

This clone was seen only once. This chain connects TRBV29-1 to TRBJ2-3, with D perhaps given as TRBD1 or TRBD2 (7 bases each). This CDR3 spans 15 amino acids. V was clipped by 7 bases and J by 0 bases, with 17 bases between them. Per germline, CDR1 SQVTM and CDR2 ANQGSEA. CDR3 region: CSGGGGITSTDTQYF. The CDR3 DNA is TGCAGCGGGGGAGGGGGCATCACTAGCACAGATACGCAGTATTTT.

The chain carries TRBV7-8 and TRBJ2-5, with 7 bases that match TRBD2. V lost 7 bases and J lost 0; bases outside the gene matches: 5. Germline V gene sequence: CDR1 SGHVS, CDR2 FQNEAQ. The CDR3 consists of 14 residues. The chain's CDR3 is CASNPGGYQETQYF. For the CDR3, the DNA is TGTGCCAGCAACCCCGGGGGGTACCAAGAGACCCAGTACTTC.

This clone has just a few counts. The CDR3 loop reads CASSPSTGQALHF. The CDR3 bases are TGTGCCAGCAGCCCTTCGACAGGGCAGGCCCTCCACTTT. V usage is TRBV11-2 and J usage is TRBJ1-6; 7 bases are shared with TRBD1. This CDR3 is built from 13 residues. The V segment lost 5 bases and the J segment 14 bases; nucleotides outside the gene matches: 9. The germline V gene has CDR1 SGHAT and CDR2 FQNNGV.

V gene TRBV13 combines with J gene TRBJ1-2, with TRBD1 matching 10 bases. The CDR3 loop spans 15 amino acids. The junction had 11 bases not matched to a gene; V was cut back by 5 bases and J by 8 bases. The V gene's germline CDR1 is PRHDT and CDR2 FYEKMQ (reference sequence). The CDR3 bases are TGTGCCAGCAGCACGACAGGGGGCGCGAGTCACGGCTACACCTTC. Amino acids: CASSTTGGASHGYTF.

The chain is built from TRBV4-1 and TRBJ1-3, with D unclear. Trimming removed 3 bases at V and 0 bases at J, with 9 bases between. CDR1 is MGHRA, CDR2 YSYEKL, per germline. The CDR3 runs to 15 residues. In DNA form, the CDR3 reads TGCGCCAGCAGCCAGGTTTCCAGCTCTGGAAACACCATATATTTT. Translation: CASSQVSSSGNTIYF.

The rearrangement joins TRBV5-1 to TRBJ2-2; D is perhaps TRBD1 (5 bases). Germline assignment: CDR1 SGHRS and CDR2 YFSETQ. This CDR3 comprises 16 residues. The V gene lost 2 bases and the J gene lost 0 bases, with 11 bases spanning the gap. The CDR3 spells CASSFAGPPNTGELFF. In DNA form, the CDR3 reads TGCGCCAGCAGCTTTGCAGGGCCTCCGAACACCGGGGAGCTGTTTTTT.

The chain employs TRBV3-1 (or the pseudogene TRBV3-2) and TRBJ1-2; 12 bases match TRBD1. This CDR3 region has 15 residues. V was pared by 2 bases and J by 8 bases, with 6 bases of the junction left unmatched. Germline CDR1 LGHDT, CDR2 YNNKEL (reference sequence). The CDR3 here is CASSQRGQGARGYTF. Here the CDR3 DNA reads TGTGCCAGCAGCCAAAGGGGACAGGGGGCGCGGGGCTACACCTTC.